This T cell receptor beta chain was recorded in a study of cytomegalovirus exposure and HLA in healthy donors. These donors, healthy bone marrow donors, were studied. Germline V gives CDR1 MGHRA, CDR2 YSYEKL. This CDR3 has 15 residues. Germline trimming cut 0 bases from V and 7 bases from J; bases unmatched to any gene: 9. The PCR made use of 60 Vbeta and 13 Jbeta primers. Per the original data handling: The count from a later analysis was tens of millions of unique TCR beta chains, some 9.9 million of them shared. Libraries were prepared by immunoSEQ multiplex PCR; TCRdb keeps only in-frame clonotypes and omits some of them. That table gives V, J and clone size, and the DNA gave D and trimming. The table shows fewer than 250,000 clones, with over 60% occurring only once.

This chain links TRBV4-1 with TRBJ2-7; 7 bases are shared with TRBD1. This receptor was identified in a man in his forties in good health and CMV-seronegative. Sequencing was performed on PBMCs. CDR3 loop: CASSQDVGQAREQYF. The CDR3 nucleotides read TGCGCCAGCAGCCAAGATGTTGGACAGGCTCGGGAGCAGTACTTC.